This T cell receptor beta chain emerged from a study of blood T cell repertoires in COVID-19 (TCRdb year 2020). About the investigation overall: ImmuneRACE Cohort 3 recovered participants were defined by two consecutive negative NP/OP PCR tests, healthcare professional clearance, or symptom resolution. The collaborator samples originated in the United States, Italy and Spain and spanned the acute and convalescent phases of COVID-19. Where available, HLA class I and class II types were taken from metadata supplied by the sample provider and were not determined by assay-based typing. Subjects who had been exposed to COVID-19, were actively infected with it, or had recovered from it provided the deeply sampled blood TCRbeta repertoires that made up the dataset. The prospective study material was composed of cDNA or gDNA derived from T cells, B-cell-depleted T cells, or PBMCs. The samples were drawn from the first 160 participants of the ongoing ImmuneRACE study and from some 1,300 subjects provided by 6 global collaborators. Sample metadata almost always included a de-identified subject ID, COVID-19 status, age in years and sex. The repertoires were made available in a free public database intended to serve as a resource for research on the immune response to SARS-CoV-2. Summary of the overall study and its limitations: The quantity of clinical and demographic metadata differed by source and by participant and was supplied without curation.

Comment on this clone: The antigen it binds to is not known. Qualities for individual bases were not recorded, and no much larger clone is one base off.

Participants in the prospective study were aged roughly 18 to 100 years, lived in about two dozen United States geographic areas, and enrolled through a virtual design. In the prospective study, cohorts were assigned on the basis of participant-reported clinical history obtained from a screening survey and a study questionnaire. Mobile phlebotomists in the prospective study collected whole blood, serum and a nasopharyngeal or oropharyngeal swab from every participant. Over a 2-month period, participants in the prospective study had the option of providing additional blood draws and questionnaires. Blood samples from the prospective study were shipped frozen or at room temperature prior to DNA extraction. The junction carries 7 bases between V and J, which are trimmed by 4 bases and 2 bases respectively. The CDR3, from cysteine to phenylalanine, totals 13 residues. CDR3 DNA is the only sequence kept; it has 39 bases, read in frame from the first base. CDR1 SNHLY and CDR2 FYNNEI are derived from the germline V gene.

TCRbeta CDR3 regions were amplified from genomic DNA using the immunoSEQ Assay, a bias-controlled multiplex PCR. In the original analysis: Nucleated cell counts per sample were estimated from amplification of reference gene primers within the assay. Sequence reads were collapsed and filtered to measure the absolute abundance of every unique TCRbeta CDR3 rearrangement. For each sample, productive Simpson clonality was calculated as the square root of Simpson's diversity index across productive rearrangements. Not all clones reach the TCRdb copy of this immuneACCESS table, which keeps in-frame sequences only. Checked studies attribute under half of the gap to unresolved V genes and leave the rest unexplained. V and J calls and clone size are those listed in that table; D and trimming were worked out from the DNA. Present in this sample are 250,000 to 300,000 clones, around 90% of which were seen just once. The leading ten clones occupy under 2.5% of the sample.

The sequencing input was PBMCs or T cells enriched from blood (not recorded which). The V and J segments used are TRBV2 and TRBJ2-3, with the D segment identity uncertain. The sequence derives from a woman between 55 and 75 years old in a cohort exposed to, infected with or recovered from COVID-19 (not recorded which). The CDR3 protein: CASSGLNTDTQYF. The nucleotide sequence reads as follows: TGTGCCAGCAGTGGACTTAACACAGATACGCAGTATTTT.